The next 5 T cell receptor beta chains were all read from a single sample in a study of blood T cell repertoires in COVID-19. Repertoires were generated with immunoSEQ multiplex PCR, while TCRdb's copy carries only in-frame clones and drops some. The repertoire has about 380,000 clones, around 89% of them found once; the top ten carry approximately 7%. Sequencing was performed on peripheral blood. The receptor source for this set is a man aged 18 to 30 with active or convalescent COVID-19.

Of note for this clone: Sequence at one end of the junction differs from germline and may be a read error. The J gene is TRBJ2-6, the V gene TRBV5-5, with a weak D call TRBD1 (5 bases). Germline V gives CDR1 SGHKS, CDR2 YYEKEE (reference sequence). The CDR3 contains 14 residues. CDR3 nucleotide sequence: TGTGCCAGCAGCGTGACAGCTGGGGCCAACGTGCTGACTTTC. Its protein product is CASSVTAGANVLTF.

This chain connects TRBV28 to TRBJ2-7; TRBD1 agrees at 8 bases. The germline CDR1 and CDR2 sequences are MDHEN and SYDVKM. V trimming: 6 bases; J trimming: 0 bases; junction bases outside the gene matches: 7. The CDR3 covers 15 residues. As DNA, the CDR3 is TGTGCCAGCAGCGGGACAGGATCAAGCTCCTACGAGCAGTACTTC. The encoded protein is CASSGTGSSSYEQYF.

The J gene is TRBJ2-1, the V gene TRBV5-1; 9 nucleotides match TRBD2. V dropped 0 bases and J dropped 3; count of bases not matched to a gene: 4. Germline CDR1 and CDR2: SGHRS and YFSETQ. The CDR3 extends over 16 amino acids. CDR3 loop: CASSLVSGGNYNEQFF. The CDR3 DNA reads as TGCGCCAGCAGCTTGGTTAGCGGGGGAAACTACAATGAGCAGTTCTTC. Full variable domain (missing parts from reference TRBV5-1 and TRBJ2-1): KAGVTQTPRYLIKTRGQQVTLSCSPISGHRSVSWYQQTPGQGLQFLFEYFSETQRNKGNFPGRFSGRQFSNSRSEMNVSTLELGDSALYLCASSLVSGGNYNEQFFGPGTRLTVL.

Turning to this clone: This sample also contains other DNA sequences that code for the same CDR3. The chain employs TRBV28 and TRBJ1-1, with D maybe TRBD1 (5 bases). Trimming shortened V by 1 base and J by 1 base, and 7 bases separated the two germline ends. CDR1 MDHEN and CDR2 SYDVKM come from the germline V gene. The CDR3 runs to 14 residues. CDR3 sequence reads: CASSLYGGNTEAFF. The CDR3 DNA sequence: TGTGCCAGCAGTTTATACGGGGGGAACACTGAAGCTTTCTTT.

The chain joins TRBV11-2 to TRBJ1-2; D gene ambiguous. The germline CDR1 and CDR2 sequences are SGHAT and FQNNGV. The CDR3 has 14 amino acids. V shed 3 bases and J shed 0 bases, with 8 bases lying between them. Here the CDR3 DNA reads TGTGCCAGCAGCTTCCGTGGAGCTAACTATGGCTACACCTTC. This gives the protein CASSFRGANYGYTF.